The T cell receptor (beta chain) under discussion was sequenced for a study of T cell responses to AZD1222 COVID-19 vaccine. General observations from the study: The study found Spike-specific TCR breadth and depth rose after two AZD1222 doses. Repertoires in all cases were sampled only once the peak T cell response had passed.

CDR1 and CDR2 (germline): MNHEY, SVGAGI. V was pared by 5 bases and J by 4 bases, with 11 bases between. CDR3 size: 14 residues. The table came from immunoSEQ multiplex PCR; TCRdb's copy has only in-frame clones and leaves some out. The sample yields over 120,000 clones, 80% to 95% seen once. About this clone: Its antigen is unidentified.

The TCR originated in an adult in good health. The rearrangement joins TRBV6-5 to TRBJ1-4, with D perhaps matching TRBD1 (5 bases). The sequencing used peripheral blood, collected on day 0 of AZD1222 vaccination. This CDR3 reads CASSPAGGNEKLFF. CDR3 in DNA: TGTGCCAGCAGTCCCGCGGGGGGTAATGAAAAACTGTTTTTT.